Below are 23 T cell receptor beta chains sequenced from a single sample in a study of cytomegalovirus exposure and HLA in healthy donors. The primer mix had 60 Vbeta and 13 Jbeta primers. The assay was immunoSEQ multiplex PCR, and TCRdb's table has in-frame clones only and misses some. The sample lists 120,000 or so clones; roughly 80% were seen once. Source material: PBMCs. The receptors were sampled from a woman aged 40 to 50 in good health and CMV-seronegative.

The chain links TRBV23-1 to TRBJ2-1; 8 positions match TRBD2. TRBV23-1 is labeled an ORF, and its function is uncertain. CDR3 length: 18 residues. The ends lost 3 bases at V and 11 bases at J; junction bases unmatched: 21. CDR3 nucleotides: TGCGCCAGCAGTCAGCCTCCCTCCGGGACTAGGCCCCAGAGGCAGCAGTTCTTC. This codes for CASSQPPSGTRPQRQQFF.

J is TRBJ1-2 and V is TRBV28; D may be TRBD1 (5 bases). In germline, CDR1 is MDHEN, CDR2 SYDVKM. The CDR3 runs 13 residues. V lost 4 bases, J lost 2 bases, and 8 bases lay in between. CDR3: CASSSPGNYGYTF. Written as DNA, the CDR3 is TGTGCCAGCAGTTCACCAGGGAACTATGGCTACACCTTC.

The chain joins TRBV5-1 to TRBJ2-6, with unresolved D. V lost 6 bases, J lost 2 bases, and 12 bases lay in between. This CDR3 has 15 residues. Germline CDR1 SGHRS, CDR2 YFSETQ. CDR3 amino acids: CASNRVSPGANVLTF. The DNA of the CDR3 is TGCGCCAGCAACCGCGTTTCCCCTGGGGCCAACGTCCTGACTTTC.

This chain connects TRBV5-1 to TRBJ2-3, with 7 bases fitting TRBD2. Trimming took 0 bases from V and 0 from J; bases not matched to a gene: 10. CDR1 is SGHRS and CDR2 is YFSETQ in the germline V gene. CDR3 length: 18 residues. CDR3 nucleotide sequence: TGCGCCAGCAGCTTGGGCCGGAGTAGCGGGTCTAGCACAGATACGCAGTATTTT. Its translation: CASSLGRSSGSSTDTQYF.

V is TRBV7-2 and J is TRBJ2-7, with 7 bases that match TRBD1. The V segment lost 0 bases and the J segment 0 bases; nucleotides outside the gene matches: 11. CDR3 length: 18 residues. CDR1 and CDR2 (germline): SGHTA, FQGNSA. The DNA of the CDR3 is TGTGCCAGCAGCTTAGCCCTAAACAGGGGCCCCAGCTCCTACGAGCAGTACTTC. It is translated as CASSLALNRGPSSYEQYF.

The V gene is TRBV28, the J gene TRBJ1-1; the match to TRBD1 covers 7 bases. CDR1 is MDHEN and CDR2 is SYDVKM in the germline V gene. The CDR3 runs to 13 residues. V gave up 6 bases and J gave up 1 base; unmatched junction bases: 2. The CDR3 loop is CASSNRGNTEAFF. The CDR3 nucleotides are TGTGCCAGCAGCAACAGGGGGAACACTGAAGCTTTCTTT.

The chain recombines TRBV7-6 with TRBJ2-5, with a weak D call TRBD1 (6 bases). Per germline, CDR1 SGHVS and CDR2 FNYEAQ. V was shortened by 4 bases and J by 4 bases, with 13 bases between the two germline ends. This CDR3 spans 14 amino acids. Here the CDR3 DNA reads TGTGCCAGCAGCTCCGGGGACAATCGAGAGACCCAGTACTTC. This codes for CASSSGDNRETQYF.

This chain joins TRBV20-1 and TRBJ2-7, with D perhaps matching TRBD1 (6 bases). The CDR3 consists of 11 residues. Trimming shortened V by 5 bases and J by 3 bases, and 8 bases separated the two germline ends. CDR1 is DFQATT, CDR2 SNEGSKA, per germline (reference sequence). CDR3 nucleotides: TGCAGTGCTCCAGGGGTCTACGAGCAGTACTTC. Amino acids: CSAPGVYEQYF.

V gene TRBV7-2 combines with J gene TRBJ2-2, with 16 bases lining up with TRBD2. Per germline, CDR1 SGHTA and CDR2 FQGNSA. The CDR3 has 19 residues. The V and J ends lost 5 bases and 4 bases, in that order; junction bases with no gene match: 10. The DNA of the CDR3 is TGTGCCAGCAGCCAGGGGGGACTAGCGGGAGGGCGAGGCACCGGGGAGCTGTTTTTT. Translation: CASSQGGLAGGRGTGELFF.

This clone was picked up a small number of times. V is TRBV10-3 and J is TRBJ1-2, with unresolved D. Trimming took 6 bases from V and 4 from J, leaving 9 bases between them. The CDR3 has 12 amino acids. Germline V CDR1 and CDR2: ENHRY, SYGVKD. CDR3 nucleotides: TGTGCCATCAGACGGGAGATCTATGGCTACACCTTC. As protein: CAIRREIYGYTF.

This chain uses TRBV27 with TRBJ1-5; a weak D match, TRBD1 (5 bases). The CDR3 has 16 amino acids. V was pared by 8 bases and J by 5 bases, with 22 bases between. Germline assignment: CDR1 MNHEY and CDR2 SMNVEV (reference sequence). The DNA for the CDR3 is TGTGCCAGCCAGATGCGGGGGGGAGAAGGAGATCAGCCCCAGCATTTT. Translated, it gives CASQMRGGEGDQPQHF.

This rearrangement joins TRBV5-4 to TRBJ2-5; 8 bases fit TRBD1. The J segment lost 2 bases and the V segment lost 5 bases, leaving 14 bases of the junction unmatched. Germline V gives CDR1 SGHNT, CDR2 YYREEE (reference sequence). CDR3 size: 17 residues. CDR3 loop: CASSRVAGGIGQETQYF. DNA of the CDR3: TGTGCCAGCAGTCGAGTCGCAGGGGGCATTGGGCAAGAGACCCAGTACTTC.

This clone appeared a few times. The chain is built from TRBV28 and TRBJ2-7, with D maybe TRBD2 (6 bases). This CDR3 region has 14 residues. Per the germline V gene, CDR1 is MDHEN and CDR2 is SYDVKM. The V end lost 5 bases, the J end lost 3 bases, and 14 bases lay between the germline ends. This chain's CDR3 is CASSLRDLDYEQYF. The CDR3 region has the DNA TGTGCCAGCAGTCTCCGGGACTTGGACTACGAGCAGTACTTC.

The chain joins TRBV28 to TRBJ2-6; tentative D call: TRBD2 (6 bases). With 2 bases removed from V and 2 bases from J, the gap between germline ends came to 10 bases. Germline loops: CDR1 MDHEN, CDR2 SYDVKM. This CDR3 is 16 amino acids long. The CDR3 reads CASSLQGGAGANVLTF. Here the CDR3 DNA reads TGTGCCAGCAGTTTACAGGGAGGAGCTGGGGCCAACGTCCTGACTTTC.

This clone appeared a few times. The rearrangement uses TRBV5-1 and TRBJ2-1, with D possibly being TRBD2 (5 bases). The V gene's germline CDR1 is SGHRS and CDR2 YFSETQ. Trimming took off 5 bases at V and 4 bases at J, with 10 bases between the two ends. The CDR3 is 13 amino acids. CDR3 DNA: TGCGCCAGCAGATTCGGACTGTACAATGAGCAGTTCTTC. As protein: CASRFGLYNEQFF.

The chain is built from TRBV4-3 and TRBJ2-7, with D tentatively TRBD2 (6 bases). Trimming took off 3 bases at V and 1 base at J, with 7 bases between the two ends. The CDR3 extends over 13 amino acids. CDR1 is LGHNA and CDR2 is YSLEER in the germline V gene. The CDR3, as DNA: TGCGCCAGCAGCCATCGGGGGTCCTACGAGCAGTACTTC. Translated, it gives CASSHRGSYEQYF.

The J gene is TRBJ2-5, the V gene TRBV29-1, with D possibly being TRBD2 (6 bases). The V and J ends lost 3 bases and 3 bases respectively, with 11 bases between them. CDR1 and CDR2 from the germline V gene are SQVTM and ANQGSEA. CDR3 size: 13 residues. The DNA for the CDR3 is TGCAGCGTTGAGGGGGGTTTGGAAGAGACCCAGTACTTC. It is translated as CSVEGGLEETQYF. Complete variable domain (other parts from reference TRBV29-1 and TRBJ2-5): SAVISQKPSRDICQRGTSLTIQCQVDSQVTMMFWYRQQPGQSLTLIATANQGSEATYESGFVIDKFPISRPNLTFSTLTVSNMSPEDSSIYLCSVEGGLEETQYFGPGTRLLVL.

The J gene is TRBJ2-7, the V gene TRBV27; possible D gene TRBD1, 6 bases. CDR1 and CDR2 (germline): MNHEY, SMNVEV (reference sequence). V was pared by 3 bases and J by 6 bases, with 15 bases between. The CDR3 covers 14 residues. The CDR3 DNA reads as TGTGCCAGCAGTTTTAACAGGGAAACCGGCGAGCAGTACTTC. This sequence encodes CASSFNRETGEQYF.

The genes are TRBV10-1 and TRBJ2-7; tentative D call: TRBD1 (6 bases). Germline V lookup: CDR1 WNHNN, CDR2 SYGVQD (reference sequence). Trimming took 7 bases from V and 3 from J, leaving 7 bases between them. The CDR3 sequence is 11 residues long. CDR3: CASKQGYEQYF. CDR3 DNA: TGCGCCAGCAAACAGGGCTACGAGCAGTACTTC.

The gene calls are TRBV9 and TRBJ2-3; D perhaps matches TRBD1 (6 bases). Trimming took off 9 bases at V and 2 bases at J, with 13 bases between the two ends. The CDR3 is 13 residues long. The germline gives CDR1 SGDLS, CDR2 YYNGEE. CDR3: CAILGGHTDTQYF. The DNA for the CDR3 is TGTGCCATCCTTGGGGGCCACACAGATACGCAGTATTTT.

The chain recombines TRBV11-2 with TRBJ2-1, with D possibly TRBD1 on 5 matching bases. Trimming stripped 2 bases from V and 10 bases from J, with 6 bases between. Germline values: CDR1 SGHAT, CDR2 FQNNGV. This CDR3 region has 11 residues. CDR3: CASSLQGEQFF. The CDR3 DNA reads TGTGCCAGCAGCTTACAGGGAGAGCAGTTCTTC.

The gene calls are TRBV18 and TRBJ1-1, with 7 positions matching TRBD1. This CDR3 comprises 14 residues. The V gene end was trimmed by 3 bases and the J gene end by 10 bases; junction bases not matched to a gene: 11. Germline CDR1 is KGHSH and CDR2 is LQKENI. The CDR3 is CASSPSRGLEGAFF. Written as DNA, the CDR3 is TGTGCCAGCTCACCCTCGAGGGGGCTCGAAGGAGCTTTCTTT.

V gene TRBV29-1 combines with J gene TRBJ1-2; 7 bases are shared with TRBD1. From germline, CDR1 is SQVTM and CDR2 ANQGSEA. This CDR3 spans 15 amino acids. The junction had 16 bases not matched to a gene; V was cut back by 4 bases and J by 8 bases. CDR3 sequence: CSVGRTGSPLGGYTF. The DNA for the CDR3 is TGCAGCGTTGGAAGGACAGGTTCCCCCCTGGGAGGCTACACCTTC.